This TCR beta chain derives from a study of blood T cell repertoires in COVID-19. About the study: Acute and convalescent COVID-19 samples came from the United States, Italy and Spain. T cells, B-cell-depleted T cells, or PBMCs supplied cDNA or gDNA.

The germline V gene has CDR1 SGHDT and CDR2 YYEEEE. The CDR3 runs 13 residues. Turning to this clone: The junction shows a germline mismatch at one end, possibly a read error.

Under the authors' procedure: For nucleated cells, counts were estimated from reference gene primer amplification. This table comes from immunoSEQ multiplex PCR, and its TCRdb copy is limited to in-frame clones, with some not included. Clone size and V and J calls were adopted from that table, with D and trimming inferred from the DNA. There are tens of thousands of clones in the sample; roughly 80% occur only once, and more than 4.5% lies in the top ten. Sequenced material: peripheral blood. The source is a human donor in a cohort sampled during active or convalescent COVID-19. The chain is built from TRBV5-6 and TRBJ1-2, with 10 bases fitting TRBD1. The CDR3 sequence: CASSLGGTGVTPF. The CDR3 DNA sequence: TGTGCCAGCAGCTTGGGGGGGACAGGGGTCACCCCCTTC.